These T cell receptor beta chains were read from a single sample in a study of blood T cell repertoires in COVID-19. Using immunoSEQ multiplex PCR, the repertoire was profiled, and TCRdb retains in-frame clones only, with some absent. The top ten hold approximately 8.2% of the sample, which has about 270,000 clones, approximately 85% seen once. Source material: PBMCs or T cells enriched from blood (not recorded which). Receptors originate from a woman aged 50 to 60 with acute COVID-19. The CDR3 runs from the conserved cysteine through the conserved F or W.

j_call	v_call	cdr3_aa
TRBJ2-2	TRBV18	CASSPRDRVFSVELFF
TRBJ2-7	TRBV6-6	CASSYPGQSAYEQYF
TRBJ1-1	TRBV27	CASSFRGQNTEAFF
TRBJ1-3	TRBV30	CAWRKGQSSGNTIYF
TRBJ1-3	TRBV5-8	CASQGTFSGNTIYF
TRBJ1-2	TRBV6-5	CATASTEASNYGYTF
TRBJ1-6	TRBV10-1	CASPLIDMSANSPLHF
TRBJ2-1	TRBV30	CASVTHPSQSSYNEQFF
TRBJ2-3	TRBV10-3	CAIRRDRGADTQYF
TRBJ1-1	TRBV13	CASSSRRQVNTEAFF
TRBJ1-2	TRBV4-2	CASSLIEGTGSSGYGYTF
TRBJ1-1	TRBV6-5	CASSSTTGGKAEAFF
TRBJ2-2	TRBV4-3	CASSQDSIVTEGAGELFF
TRBJ2-7	TRBV5-1	CASSLTPKRGSYEQYF
TRBJ1-2	TRBV19	CASSDRDDYGYTF
TRBJ2-3	TRBV10-1	CASTPGLGATQYF
TRBJ2-7	TRBV12-3/TRBV12-4	CASSPHTGGEQYF
TRBJ2-5	TRBV9	CASSVAPSGGLGKETQYF